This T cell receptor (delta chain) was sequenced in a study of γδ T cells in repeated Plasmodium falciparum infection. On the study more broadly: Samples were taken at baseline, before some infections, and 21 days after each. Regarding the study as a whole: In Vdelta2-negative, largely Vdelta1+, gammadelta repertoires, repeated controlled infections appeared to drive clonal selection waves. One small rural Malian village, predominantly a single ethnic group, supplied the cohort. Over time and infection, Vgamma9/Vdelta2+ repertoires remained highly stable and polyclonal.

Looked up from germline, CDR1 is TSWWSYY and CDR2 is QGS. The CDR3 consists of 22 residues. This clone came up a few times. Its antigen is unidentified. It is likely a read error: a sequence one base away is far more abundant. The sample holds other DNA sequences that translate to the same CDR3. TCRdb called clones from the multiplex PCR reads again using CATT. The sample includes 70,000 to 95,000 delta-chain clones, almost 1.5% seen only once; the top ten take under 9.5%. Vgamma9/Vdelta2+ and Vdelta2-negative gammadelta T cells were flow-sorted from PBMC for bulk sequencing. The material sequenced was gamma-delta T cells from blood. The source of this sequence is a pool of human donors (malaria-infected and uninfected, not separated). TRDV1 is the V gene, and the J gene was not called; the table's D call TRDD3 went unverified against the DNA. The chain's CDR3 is CALGELANFITGGYAPARPLIF. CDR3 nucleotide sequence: TGTGCTCTTGGGGAACTAGCCAATTTCATTACTGGGGGATACGCCCCGGCCAGACCTCTGATCTTT.